The present T cell receptor (beta chain) was sequenced within a study of early T cells in non-severe SARS-CoV-2 infection. Study results and limitations: Private and CD4 specificities were missed by VDJdb matching, which favored anti-spike CD8 responses.

Germline assignment: CDR1 SEHNR and CDR2 FQNEAQ (reference sequence). The V gene lost 1 base and the J gene lost 7 bases, with 8 bases spanning the gap. The CDR3 loop spans 13 amino acids. Each CDR3 protein is one row after TCRdb ran MiXCR on the 5' RACE reads. The sample lists tens of thousands of distinct CDR3 sequences, 13% occurring once. This clonotype was seen only a few times. Antigen unknown. The V gene is TRBV7-9, the J gene TRBJ1-5; D gene ambiguous. The specimen was whole blood. The receptor's source is an adult who was a healthcare worker with PCR-confirmed SARS-CoV-2 infection or an uninfected control (not recorded which). The CDR3 DNA sequence: TGTGCCAGCAGCTTAGAGCTATCCCAGCCCCAGCATTTT. Translated: CASSLELSQPQHF.